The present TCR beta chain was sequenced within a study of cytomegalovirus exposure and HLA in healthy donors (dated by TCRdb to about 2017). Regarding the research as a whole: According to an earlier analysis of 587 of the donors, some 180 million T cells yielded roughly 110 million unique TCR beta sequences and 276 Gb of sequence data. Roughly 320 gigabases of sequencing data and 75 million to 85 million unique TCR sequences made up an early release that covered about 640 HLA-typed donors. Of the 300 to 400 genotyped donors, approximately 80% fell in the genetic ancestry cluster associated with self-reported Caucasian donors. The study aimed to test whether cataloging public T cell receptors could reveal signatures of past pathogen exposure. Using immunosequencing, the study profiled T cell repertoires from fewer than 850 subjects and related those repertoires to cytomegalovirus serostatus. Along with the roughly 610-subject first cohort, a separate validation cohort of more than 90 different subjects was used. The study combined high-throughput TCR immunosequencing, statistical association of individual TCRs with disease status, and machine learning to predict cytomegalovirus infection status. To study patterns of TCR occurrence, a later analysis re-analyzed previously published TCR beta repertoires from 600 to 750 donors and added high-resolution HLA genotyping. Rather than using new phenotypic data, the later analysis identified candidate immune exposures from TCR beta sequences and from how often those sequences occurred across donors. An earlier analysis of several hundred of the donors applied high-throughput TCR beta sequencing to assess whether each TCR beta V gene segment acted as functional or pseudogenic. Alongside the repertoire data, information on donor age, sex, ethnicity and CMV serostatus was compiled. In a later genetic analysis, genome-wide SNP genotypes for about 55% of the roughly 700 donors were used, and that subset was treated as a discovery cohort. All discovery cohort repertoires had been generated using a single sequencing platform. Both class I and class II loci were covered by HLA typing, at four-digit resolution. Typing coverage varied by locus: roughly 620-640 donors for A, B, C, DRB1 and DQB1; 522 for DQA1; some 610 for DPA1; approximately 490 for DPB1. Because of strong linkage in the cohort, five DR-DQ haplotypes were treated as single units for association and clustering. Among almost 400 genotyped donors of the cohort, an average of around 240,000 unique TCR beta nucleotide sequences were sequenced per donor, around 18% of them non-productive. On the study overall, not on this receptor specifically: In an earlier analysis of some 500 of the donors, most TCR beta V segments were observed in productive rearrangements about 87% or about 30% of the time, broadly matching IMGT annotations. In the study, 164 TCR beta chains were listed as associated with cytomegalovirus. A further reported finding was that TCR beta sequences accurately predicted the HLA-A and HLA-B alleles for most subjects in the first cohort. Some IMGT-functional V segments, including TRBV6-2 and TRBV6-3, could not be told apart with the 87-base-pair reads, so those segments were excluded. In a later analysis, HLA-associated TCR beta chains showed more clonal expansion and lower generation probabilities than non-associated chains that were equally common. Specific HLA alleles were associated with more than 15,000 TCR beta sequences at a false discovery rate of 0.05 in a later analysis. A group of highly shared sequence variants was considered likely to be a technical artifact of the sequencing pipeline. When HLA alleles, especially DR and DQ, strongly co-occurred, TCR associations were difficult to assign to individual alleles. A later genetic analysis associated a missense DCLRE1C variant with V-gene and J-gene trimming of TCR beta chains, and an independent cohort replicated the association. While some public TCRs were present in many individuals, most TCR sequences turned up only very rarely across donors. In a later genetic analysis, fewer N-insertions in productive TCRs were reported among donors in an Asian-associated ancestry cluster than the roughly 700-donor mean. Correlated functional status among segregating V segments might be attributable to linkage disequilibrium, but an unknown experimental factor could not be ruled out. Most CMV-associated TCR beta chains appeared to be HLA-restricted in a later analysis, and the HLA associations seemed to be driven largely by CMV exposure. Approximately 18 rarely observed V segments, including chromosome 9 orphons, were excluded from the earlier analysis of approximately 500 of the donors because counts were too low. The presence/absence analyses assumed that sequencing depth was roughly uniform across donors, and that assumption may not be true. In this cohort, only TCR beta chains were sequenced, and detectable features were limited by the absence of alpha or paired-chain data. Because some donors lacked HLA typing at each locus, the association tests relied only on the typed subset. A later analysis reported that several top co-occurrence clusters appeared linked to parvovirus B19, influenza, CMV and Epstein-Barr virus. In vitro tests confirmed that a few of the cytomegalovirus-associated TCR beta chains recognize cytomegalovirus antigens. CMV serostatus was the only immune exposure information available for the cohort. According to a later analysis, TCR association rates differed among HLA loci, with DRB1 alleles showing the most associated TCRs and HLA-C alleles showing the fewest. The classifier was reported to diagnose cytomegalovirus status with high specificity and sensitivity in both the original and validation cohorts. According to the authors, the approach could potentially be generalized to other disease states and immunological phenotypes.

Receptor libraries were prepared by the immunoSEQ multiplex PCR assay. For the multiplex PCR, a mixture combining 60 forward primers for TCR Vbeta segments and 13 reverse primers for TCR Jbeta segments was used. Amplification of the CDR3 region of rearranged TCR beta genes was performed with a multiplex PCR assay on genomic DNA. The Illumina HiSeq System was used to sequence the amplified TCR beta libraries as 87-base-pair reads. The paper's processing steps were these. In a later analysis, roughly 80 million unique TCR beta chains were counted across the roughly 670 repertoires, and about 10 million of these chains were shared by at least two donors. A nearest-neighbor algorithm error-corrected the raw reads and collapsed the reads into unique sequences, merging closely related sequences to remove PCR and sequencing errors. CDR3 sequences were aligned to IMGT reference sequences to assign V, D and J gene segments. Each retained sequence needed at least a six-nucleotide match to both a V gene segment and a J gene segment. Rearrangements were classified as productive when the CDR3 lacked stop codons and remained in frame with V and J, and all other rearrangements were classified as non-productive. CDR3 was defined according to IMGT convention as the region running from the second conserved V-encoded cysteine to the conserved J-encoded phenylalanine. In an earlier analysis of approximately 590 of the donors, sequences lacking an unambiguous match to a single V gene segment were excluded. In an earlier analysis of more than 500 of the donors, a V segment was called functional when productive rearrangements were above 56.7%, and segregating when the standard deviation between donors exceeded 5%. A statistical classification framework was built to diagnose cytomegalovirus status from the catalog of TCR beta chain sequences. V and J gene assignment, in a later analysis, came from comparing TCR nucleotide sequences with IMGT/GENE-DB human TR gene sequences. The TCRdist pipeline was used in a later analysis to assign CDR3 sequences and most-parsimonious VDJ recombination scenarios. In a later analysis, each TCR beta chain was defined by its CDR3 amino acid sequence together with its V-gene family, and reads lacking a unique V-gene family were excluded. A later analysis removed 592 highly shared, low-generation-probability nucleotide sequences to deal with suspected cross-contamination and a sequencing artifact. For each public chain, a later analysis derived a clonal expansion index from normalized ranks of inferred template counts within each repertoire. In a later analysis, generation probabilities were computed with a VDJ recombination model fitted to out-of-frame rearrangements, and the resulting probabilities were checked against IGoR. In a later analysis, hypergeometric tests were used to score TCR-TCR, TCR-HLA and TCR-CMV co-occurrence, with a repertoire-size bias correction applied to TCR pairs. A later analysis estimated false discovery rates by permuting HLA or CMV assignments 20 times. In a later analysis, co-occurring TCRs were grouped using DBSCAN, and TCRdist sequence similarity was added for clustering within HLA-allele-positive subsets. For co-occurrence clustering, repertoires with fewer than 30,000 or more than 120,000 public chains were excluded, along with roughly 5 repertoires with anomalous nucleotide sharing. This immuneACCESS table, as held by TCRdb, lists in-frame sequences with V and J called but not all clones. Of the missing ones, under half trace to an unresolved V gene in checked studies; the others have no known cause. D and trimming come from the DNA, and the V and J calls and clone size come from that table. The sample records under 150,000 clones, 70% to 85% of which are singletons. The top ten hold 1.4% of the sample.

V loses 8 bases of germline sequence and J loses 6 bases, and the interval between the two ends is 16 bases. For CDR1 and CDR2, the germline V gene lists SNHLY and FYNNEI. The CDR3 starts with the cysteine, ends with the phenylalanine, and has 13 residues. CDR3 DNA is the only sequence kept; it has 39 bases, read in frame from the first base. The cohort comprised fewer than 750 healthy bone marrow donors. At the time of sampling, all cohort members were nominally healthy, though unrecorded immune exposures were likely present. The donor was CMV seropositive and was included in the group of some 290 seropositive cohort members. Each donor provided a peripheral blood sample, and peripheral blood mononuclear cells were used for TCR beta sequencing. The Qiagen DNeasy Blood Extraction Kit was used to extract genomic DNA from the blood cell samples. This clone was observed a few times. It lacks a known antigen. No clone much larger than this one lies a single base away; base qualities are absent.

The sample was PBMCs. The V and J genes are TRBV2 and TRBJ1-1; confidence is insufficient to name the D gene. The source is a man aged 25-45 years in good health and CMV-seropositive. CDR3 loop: CASDDMVVAEAFF. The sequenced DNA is TGTGCCAGCGACGACATGGTCGTGGCTGAAGCTTTCTTT.